The 28 T cell receptor beta chains in this list originate from one sample, sequenced in a study of OX40 agonist ivuxolimab in advanced cancers. Produced via immunoSEQ multiplex PCR; TCRdb's table is partial and in-frame only. The data contain roughly 93,000 clones, approximately 80% of them singletons. The starting material was CD4+ or CD8+ T cells sorted from blood, obtained in a trial of the OX40 agonist ivuxolimab. The receptors derive from an adult with an advanced solid tumor such as melanoma, head and neck, liver or kidney cancer.

The gene calls are TRBV10-3 and TRBJ2-2, with 9 nucleotides matching TRBD2. CDR3 size: 16 residues. Germline V CDR1 and CDR2: ENHRY, SYGVKD. V lost 8 bases and J lost 7; bases outside the gene matches: 14. The CDR3 sequence: CAIASRGGGAVGELFF. The DNA for the CDR3 is TGTGCCATCGCTAGTCGCGGCGGGGGGGCCGTCGGGGAGCTGTTTTTT.

The chain joins TRBV7-2 to TRBJ2-5; TRBD2 matches 14 bases. CDR3 length equals 16 residues. The V gene end was trimmed by 6 bases and the J gene end by 2 bases; junction bases not matched to a gene: 5. CDR1 SGHTA and CDR2 FQGNSA come from the germline V gene. CDR3 sequence (DNA): TGTGCCAGCAGGGCGGGACTAGCGGGGGAACAAGAGACCCAGTACTTC. It translates to CASRAGLAGEQETQYF.

The chain is built from TRBV7-2 and TRBJ1-2; D is undetermined. Between the trimmed V and J ends, which lost 2 bases and 2 bases, there was a span of 15 bases. From germline, CDR1 is SGHTA and CDR2 FQGNSA. CDR3 size: 16 residues. The CDR3 DNA sequence: TGTGCCAGCAGCTTACGCTCCACAGTGGCGAACTATGGCTACACCTTC. It is translated as CASSLRSTVANYGYTF.

The chain recombines TRBV5-1 with TRBJ2-5, with D perhaps assigned TRBD1 or TRBD2 (6 bases each). Per germline, CDR1 SGHRS and CDR2 YFSETQ. Trimming cost V 0 bases and J 4 bases, with 10 bases left between them. The CDR3 covers 14 residues. The CDR3 coding sequence is TGCGCCAGCAGCTTGGGAGGGGGGTCAGAGACCCAGTACTTC. It specifies CASSLGGGSETQYF.

The V and J genes are TRBV11-1 and TRBJ2-1; 16 nucleotides line up with TRBD2. V trimming: 5 bases; J trimming: 7 bases; junction bases outside the gene matches: 11. The CDR3 sequence is 18 residues long. Germline lookup yields CDR1 SGHAT and CDR2 FQDESV (reference sequence). The CDR3 region is CASSGGLAGGSYLNEQFF. In DNA form, the CDR3 reads TGTGCCAGCAGCGGGGGACTAGCGGGAGGGTCTTACCTTAATGAGCAGTTCTTC.

This sequence joins TRBV4-1 and TRBJ1-3; 7 bases align to TRBD1. The CDR3 is 14 amino acids. Trimming removed 1 base from V and 5 bases from J; junction bases left unmatched: 2. CDR1 MGHRA and CDR2 YSYEKL come from the germline V gene. The CDR3 is CASSQGTGRNTIYF. The CDR3 DNA sequence: TGCGCCAGCAGCCAAGGGACAGGAAGAAACACCATATATTTT.

Only a few counts were recorded for this clone. The chain is built from TRBV6-5 and TRBJ2-7; the D gene is possibly TRBD1 (6 bases). The germline V gene has CDR1 MNHEY and CDR2 SVGAGI. The CDR3 is made up of 13 amino acids. Deletions cut 7 bases from V and 2 bases from J, with 12 bases between. CDR3 nucleotides: TGTGCCAGCACCCCTGGACAGCCCTACGAGCAGTACTTC. Translation: CASTPGQPYEQYF.

This clone was observed once. The rearrangement joins TRBV27 to TRBJ2-5; D ambiguous. In germline, CDR1 is MNHEY, CDR2 SMNVEV (reference sequence). CDR3 length: 14 residues. Deletions cut 3 bases from V and 1 base from J, with 9 bases between. CDR3 bases: TGTGCCAGCAGTTTGGGCGGCATCCAAGAGACCCAGTACTTC. Amino acid sequence: CASSLGGIQETQYF.

The J gene is TRBJ2-2, the V gene TRBV7-8; tentatively, D is TRBD2 (5 bases). This CDR3 has 14 residues. In germline, CDR1 is SGHVS, CDR2 FQNEAQ. V lost 5 bases and J lost 2, with 9 bases in between. CDR3 loop: CASSPRLNTGELFF. The CDR3 DNA is TGTGCCAGCAGCCCCCGACTAAACACCGGGGAGCTGTTTTTT. The full variable domain, completed using reference TRBV7-8 and TRBJ2-2, is GAGVSQSPRYKVAKRGQDVALRCDPISGHVSLFWYQQALGQGPEFLTYFQNEAQLDKSGLPSDRFFAERPEGSVSTLKIQRTQQEDSAVYLCASSPRLNTGELFFGEGSRLTVL.

The genes are TRBV7-2 and TRBJ2-3; D is ambiguous. The CDR3 consists of 12 residues. Trimming took off 5 bases at V and 2 bases at J, with 5 bases between the two ends. The V gene's germline CDR1 is SGHTA and CDR2 FQGNSA. CDR3 sequence (DNA): TGTGCCAGCAGCACTCCCACAGATACGCAGTATTTT. This translates into CASSTPTDTQYF.

This clone showed up just once. The chain has TRBV21-1 and TRBJ2-7; TRBD2 is taken as the D call from the table, unchecked against the DNA. TRBV21-1 is shown as a pseudogene. The CDR3 runs 16 residues. As DNA, the CDR3 is TGTGCCAGCAGCAAAGGACAACTAGCGGGAGGGCGCGAGCAGTACTTC. It specifies CASSKGQLAGGREQYF.

The V and J genes are TRBV7-9 and TRBJ1-1; TRBD1 agrees at 8 bases. Unmatched junction bases numbered 11, after V lost 3 bases and J lost 8 bases. Germline CDR1 reads SEHNR; CDR2 reads FQNEAQ (reference sequence). The CDR3 covers 15 residues. As DNA, the CDR3 is TGTGCCAGCAGCTTTTCCCGGACAGGGCCTATCGAAGCTTTCTTT. Translated: CASSFSRTGPIEAFF.

V gene TRBV6-6 combines with J gene TRBJ1-1; TRBD1 might be the D (5 bases). Germline CDR1 reads MNHNY; CDR2 reads SVGAGI (reference sequence). V gave up 2 bases and J gave up 4 bases, with 8 bases separating them. The CDR3 runs to 13 residues. The CDR3 nucleotides are TGTGCCAGCAGTTACGGGGGGGGCACTGAAGCTTTCTTT. Amino acids: CASSYGGGTEAFF.

The V and J genes are TRBV6-5 and TRBJ2-7, with D perhaps being TRBD1 or TRBD2 (5 bases each). V was pared by 2 bases and J by 3 bases, with 11 bases between. CDR1 and CDR2 from the germline V gene are MNHEY and SVGAGI. The CDR3 has 14 amino acids. The CDR3 bases are TGTGCCAGCAGTTACCAAGGGGACCGCTACGAGCAGTACTTC. Translation gives CASSYQGDRYEQYF.

V usage is TRBV6-5 and J usage is TRBJ2-5, with no clear D. CDR1 is MNHEY and CDR2 is SVGAGI in the germline V gene. V lost 0 bases and J 4 bases, leaving 0 bases between the germline ends. The CDR3 loop spans 11 amino acids. CDR3 loop: CASSYSETQYF. The CDR3 nucleotides read TGTGCCAGCAGTTACTCAGAGACCCAGTACTTC.

The V and J genes are TRBV2 and TRBJ2-1; TRBD2 aligns across 8 bases. V was clipped by 0 bases and J by 6 bases; unmatched bases: 4. The CDR3 consists of 15 residues. Per the germline V gene, CDR1 is SNHLY and CDR2 is FYNNEI. The CDR3 protein is CASSEAEAGVNEQFF. The CDR3 DNA is TGTGCCAGCAGTGAAGCGGAAGCGGGGGTCAATGAGCAGTTCTTC.

V and J are TRBV7-9 and TRBJ2-5; 7 bases align to TRBD1. Trimming removed 1 base from V and 4 bases from J; junction bases left unmatched: 3. CDR1 SEHNR and CDR2 FQNEAQ come from the germline V gene (reference sequence). The CDR3 has 14 amino acids. The CDR3 sequence: CASSLVDRVETQYF. DNA for the CDR3: TGTGCCAGCAGCTTAGTTGACAGGGTAGAGACCCAGTACTTC.

This clone was found a few times. The chain links TRBV6-1 to TRBJ1-5; 9 bases are a match to TRBD1. The CDR3 has 14 amino acids. Trimming removed 8 bases from V and 7 bases from J; junction bases left unmatched: 9. Germline values: CDR1 MNHNS, CDR2 SASEGT. In DNA, the CDR3 is TGTGCCAGCGGGGGGACAGGGCAAGGGCAGCCCCAGCATTTT. Protein sequence: CASGGTGQGQPQHF.

The chain employs TRBV16 and TRBJ2-7; D not certain. CDR1 and CDR2 (germline): KGHSY, FQNENV. The V end lost 5 bases, the J end lost 1 base, and 12 bases lay between the germline ends. The CDR3 has 14 residues. The CDR3: CASSSSVLSYEQYF. Here the CDR3 DNA reads TGTGCCAGCAGCTCATCTGTACTTTCCTACGAGCAGTACTTC. Full variable domain (missing parts from reference TRBV16 and TRBJ2-7): GEEVAQTPKHLVRGEGQKAKLYCAPIKGHSYVFWYQQVLKNEFKFLISFQNENVFDETGMPKERFSAKCLPNSPCSLEIQATKLEDSAVYFCASSSSVLSYEQYFGPGTRLTVT.

Worth noting for this clone: Relative to the germline gene, one junction end is altered; a read error may explain this. Within the sample, other DNA sequences also encode this same CDR3. This chain uses TRBV28 with TRBJ2-7; D possibly corresponds to TRBD1 (5 bases). The CDR3 covers 16 residues. In germline, CDR1 is MDHEN, CDR2 SYDVKM. In DNA, the CDR3 is TGTGCCAGCAGGTTATCCCGGGCCACAAAGGGGTACGAGCAGTACTTC. It is translated as CASRLSRATKGYEQYF. The whole variable domain, remainder taken from reference TRBV28 and TRBJ2-7, is DVKVTQSSRYLVKRTGEKVFLECVQDMDHENMFWYRQDPGLGLRLIYFSYDVKMKEKGDIPEGYSVSREKKERFSLILESASTNQTSMYLCASRLSRATKGYEQYFGPGTRLTVT.

V usage is TRBV18 and J usage is TRBJ1-1, with TRBD1 identical over 7 bases. Germline V gene lookup returns CDR1 KGHSH and CDR2 LQKENI. There are 13 residues in the CDR3. J lost 4 bases, V lost 3 bases, and 2 bases had no gene match. The CDR3 reads CASSPGQITEAFF. CDR3 bases: TGTGCCAGCTCACCGGGACAGATCACTGAAGCTTTCTTT. Combining the CDR3 with reference TRBV18 and TRBJ1-1 gives the whole variable domain NAGVMQNPRHLVRRRGQEARLRCSPMKGHSHVYWYRQLPEEGLKFMVYLQKENIIDESGMPKERFSAEFPKEGPSILRIQQVVRGDSAAYFCASSPGQITEAFFGQGTRLTVV.

This sequence joins TRBV7-2 and TRBJ1-2, with 11 bases lining up with TRBD1. After removal of 8 bases from V and 5 bases from J, the junction contained 7 bases not matched to a gene. CDR1 is SGHTA, CDR2 FQGNSA, per germline. CDR3 size: 14 residues. DNA of the CDR3: TGTGCCAGCCTGGGGACAGGGGGAGTTTATGGCTACACCTTC. Translation: CASLGTGGVYGYTF.

The J gene is TRBJ1-5, the V gene TRBV30, with D perhaps TRBD1 (5 bases). Germline values: CDR1 GTSNPN, CDR2 SVGIG (reference sequence). CDR3 length equals 12 residues. V lost 2 bases to trimming and J lost 6 bases, with 8 bases between them. CDR3 in DNA: TGTGCCTGGAGTCCAGGGAGTCAGCCCCAGCATTTT. Translation: CAWSPGSQPQHF.

V is TRBV25-1 and J is TRBJ2-3; D uncertain. The germline CDR1 and CDR2 sequences are MGHDK and SYGVNS. V lost 6 bases and J 4 bases, leaving 8 bases between the germline ends. There are 12 residues in the CDR3. As DNA, the CDR3 is TGTGCCAGCAGAGGCGGCTCAGATACGCAGTATTTT. The encoded protein is CASRGGSDTQYF.

The chain combines TRBV6-5 with TRBJ2-3, with a weak D call TRBD1 (6 bases). The CDR3 totals 15 residues. The germline V gene has CDR1 MNHEY and CDR2 SVGAGI. Trimming took 0 bases from V and 5 from J, leaving 12 bases between them. The CDR3 sequence is CASSYSYPGQDTQYF. The CDR3 region has the DNA TGTGCCAGCAGTTACTCGTATCCGGGACAAGATACGCAGTATTTT.

The J gene is TRBJ2-1, the V gene TRBV10-1; TRBD2 aligns across 16 bases. With V trimmed by 6 bases and J by 13 bases, 12 bases remained unmatched. This CDR3 is built from 16 residues. CDR1 and CDR2 (germline): WNHNN, SYGVQD (reference sequence). CDR3 coding DNA: TGCGCCAGCAGCGCGGCCGGGACTAGCGGGAGGGGCGGTCAGTTCTTC. Translated, it gives CASSAAGTSGRGGQFF.

V and J are TRBV19 and TRBJ1-5; 8 bases are a match to TRBD1. This CDR3 comprises 13 residues. Germline V gene data show CDR1 as LNHDA and CDR2 as SQIVND (reference sequence). V dropped 10 bases and J dropped 3; count of bases not matched to a gene: 5. The CDR3, as DNA: TGTGCCACCGCGACAGGGGACAATCAGCCCCAGCATTTT. Its protein is CATATGDNQPQHF.

J is TRBJ1-2 and V is TRBV18; 7 bases fit TRBD1. The V segment lost 3 bases and the J segment 4 bases; nucleotides outside the gene matches: 14. CDR3 size: 17 residues. Per germline, CDR1 KGHSH and CDR2 LQKENI. CDR3: CASSPQRGREVSYGYTF. The CDR3 DNA follows: TGTGCCAGCTCACCTCAGAGGGGGCGCGAGGTTAGCTATGGCTACACCTTC. Looking up the rest from reference TRBV18 and TRBJ1-2 gives the full variable domain: NAGVMQNPRHLVRRRGQEARLRCSPMKGHSHVYWYRQLPEEGLKFMVYLQKENIIDESGMPKERFSAEFPKEGPSILRIQQVVRGDSAAYFCASSPQRGREVSYGYTFGSGTRLTVV.